This TCR beta chain is drawn from a study of early T cells in non-severe SARS-CoV-2 infection. Study in general: Chains were unpaired, as sequencing was done on bulk RNA from unsorted whole blood.

The sample holds many counts of this clonotype. The antigen is not known. Study findings and constraints: Anti-spike CD8 specificities were favored by VDJdb matching, whose results missed private and CD4 specificities.

Each single cDNA molecule received a unique molecular identifier. TCRdb independently ran MiXCR on the 5' RACE reads; one entry per CDR3 protein. The sample lists roughly 63,000 distinct CDR3 sequences; around 11% were seen once. The V end lost 7 bases, the J end lost 5 bases, and 22 bases lay between the germline ends. CDR1 and CDR2 (germline): SQVTM, ANQGSEA. The CDR3 is made up of 15 amino acids. Source: whole blood, taken at baseline. The TCR sequence derives from an adult who was a healthcare worker with PCR-confirmed SARS-CoV-2 infection or an uninfected control (not recorded which). The donor label of this sample is uncertain. The rearrangement uses TRBV29-1 and TRBJ2-3; possibly TRBD2 for D (6 bases). This CDR3 reads CSGSNSGRIGDTQYF. CDR3 sequence (DNA): TGCAGCGGGAGTAATAGCGGAAGAATAGGAGATACGCAGTATTTT.